The source of this TCR beta chain is a study of T cells in Graves' hyperthyroidism and ophthalmopathy. Among the patients, aged 18 to 65, hyperthyroidism was newly diagnosed and had lasted under 2 months. Exclusions: uncontrolled infection, other autoimmune disease, pregnancy, lactation. Amplification of TCR beta CDR3 regions was performed using RNA transcripts as template. An initial round of RT-PCR targeting the TCR CDR3 relied on the HTBI primer set. TCRdb fed the multiplex PCR reads into MiXCR, producing one record per CDR3 protein. The sample has fewer than 600,000 distinct CDR3 sequences, 12% to 15% seen once. The TCR was taken from a middle-aged woman with Graves' hyperthyroidism. The sample consisted of blood.

CDR3 in amino acids: CAIAPGHGTEAFF. The CDR3 DNA reads TGTGCCATCGCTCCGGGGCATGGCACTGAAGCTTTCTTT. J is TRBJ1-1 and V is TRBV24-1; TRBD1 is a possible D gene (5 bases). The germline V gene has CDR1 KGHDR and CDR2 SFDVKD. The CDR3 runs to 13 residues. V was clipped by 11 bases and J by 4 bases, with 16 bases between them.